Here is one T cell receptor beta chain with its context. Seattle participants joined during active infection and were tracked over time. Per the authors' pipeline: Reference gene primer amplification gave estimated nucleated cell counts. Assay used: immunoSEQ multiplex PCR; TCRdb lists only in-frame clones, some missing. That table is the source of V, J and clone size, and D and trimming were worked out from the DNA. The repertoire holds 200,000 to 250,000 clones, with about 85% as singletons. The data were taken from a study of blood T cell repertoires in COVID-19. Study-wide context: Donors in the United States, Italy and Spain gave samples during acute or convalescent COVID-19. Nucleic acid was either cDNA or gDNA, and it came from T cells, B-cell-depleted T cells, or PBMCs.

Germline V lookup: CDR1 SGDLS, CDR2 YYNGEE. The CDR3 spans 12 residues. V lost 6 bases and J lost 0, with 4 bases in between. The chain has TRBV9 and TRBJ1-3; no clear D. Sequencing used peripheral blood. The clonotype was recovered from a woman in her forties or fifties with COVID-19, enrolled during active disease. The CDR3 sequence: CASTDSGNTIYF. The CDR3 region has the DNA TGTGCCAGCACAGACTCTGGAAACACCATATATTTT. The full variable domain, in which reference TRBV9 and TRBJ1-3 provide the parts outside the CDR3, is DSGVTQTPKHLITATGQRVTLRCSPRSGDLSVYWYQQSLDQGLQFLIQYYNGEERAKGNILERFSAQQFPDLHSELNLSSLELGDSALYFCASTDSGNTIYFGEGSWLTVV.